This T cell receptor (beta chain) is from a study of CD8+CD57+ T cells in acquired aplastic anemia. Study-level results: The study found no significant CD8+ Simpson's diversity difference between patients and controls.

Germline trimming cut 3 bases from V and 4 bases from J; bases unmatched to any gene: 5. Germline V gene data show CDR1 as SQVTM and CDR2 as ANQGSEA. This CDR3 region has 13 residues. About this clonotype itself: Its antigen is unknown.

Before being chosen for sequencing, patients had shown CD8+CD57+ cell expansion by flow cytometry. Severe acquired aplastic anemia was present in every patient. Profiling that covered TCR beta VDJ and CDR3 relied on genomic DNA as its template. TCRdb ran MiXCR on the reads and lists one entry per CDR3 protein. The data show roughly 150,000 distinct CDR3 sequences, with about 45% seen just once and 2.5% to 3.5% held by the top ten. The V call is TRBV29-1, the J call TRBJ1-2, with 7 bases identical to TRBD1. This receptor was identified in a human donor with aplastic anemia. Sequenced material: sorted CD4+, CD8+, or CD8+CD57+ T cells (not recorded which) from PBMCs. The CDR3 reads CSVETGFPYGYTF. CDR3 sequence (DNA): TGCAGCGTTGAGACAGGGTTTCCCTATGGCTACACCTTC.